A single sample gave rise to the 17 T cell receptor beta chains below, sequenced in a study of memory CD4+ T cells and cytomegalovirus serostatus. The protocol was immunoSEQ multiplex PCR, while the TCRdb copy is restricted to in-frame clones and leaves out a portion. The table lists just under 95,000 clones, approximately 80% of them singletons. Single viable CD3+CD4+CD8-CD45RO+ cells were sorted as the memory CD4+ T cells. Sequencing was carried out using memory CD4+ T cells from blood. These receptors originate from an adult in good health and CMV-seropositive.

The chain links TRBV28 to TRBJ2-7; 8 bases are a match to TRBD1. V lost 5 bases and J lost 0; bases outside the gene matches: 6. Per the germline V gene, CDR1 is MDHEN and CDR2 is SYDVKM. The CDR3 runs 15 residues. The CDR3 bases are TGTGCCAGCAGTGGACAGGGTACGTACTCCTACGAGCAGTACTTC. Encoded protein: CASSGQGTYSYEQYF. Full variable domain (rest looked up from reference TRBV28 and TRBJ2-7): DVKVTQSSRYLVKRTGEKVFLECVQDMDHENMFWYRQDPGLGLRLIYFSYDVKMKEKGDIPEGYSVSREKKERFSLILESASTNQTSMYLCASSGQGTYSYEQYFGPGTRLTVT.

This chain joins TRBV6-1 and TRBJ2-5; D gene unclear. Germline V gene sequence: CDR1 MNHNS, CDR2 SASEGT. The germline V and J ends were trimmed by 3 bases and 3 bases, with 11 bases remaining between them. The CDR3 spans 14 residues. CDR3 nucleotide sequence: TGTGCCAGCAGTGAGGGATCGTCGAAAGAGACCCAGTACTTC. Translation: CASSEGSSKETQYF.

This clone was picked up a small number of times. This same CDR3 is encoded by further DNA sequences in the sample. This chain uses TRBV28 with TRBJ2-7; D is ambiguous. Germline assignment: CDR1 MDHEN and CDR2 SYDVKM. Trimming removed 3 bases from V and 3 bases from J, with 6 bases in between. This CDR3 contains 12 residues. CDR3: CASSLGGYEQYF. In nucleotides, the CDR3 is TGTGCCAGCAGTTTGGGTGGCTACGAGCAGTACTTC.

The chain is built from TRBV10-1 and TRBJ2-7, with 7 bases that match TRBD1. Germline CDR1 WNHNN, CDR2 SYGVQD (reference sequence). CDR3 length: 13 residues. The J segment lost 3 bases and the V segment lost 8 bases, leaving 7 bases of the junction unmatched. The CDR3 spells CASPTGQHYEQYF. The CDR3 DNA follows: TGCGCCAGCCCGACGGGACAGCACTACGAGCAGTACTTC.

The chain uses TRBV10-1 and TRBJ2-5; D is possibly TRBD2 (6 bases). Trimming left V 5 bases short and J 2 bases short, with 9 bases between. The CDR3 is 13 residues long. CDR1 and CDR2 (germline): WNHNN, SYGVQD (reference sequence). The DNA for the CDR3 is TGCGCCAGCAGTACGGGGGATCAAGAGACCCAGTACTTC. It codes for CASSTGDQETQYF.

The genes are TRBV7-2 and TRBJ1-5, with a possible D match to TRBD1 (5 bases). The CDR3 has 15 amino acids. CDR1 and CDR2 from the germline V gene are SGHTA and FQGNSA. V was trimmed by 1 base and J by 3 bases, leaving 10 bases between them. CDR3 sequence (DNA): TGTGCCAGCAGCTTAGGGGGCCGGGACAATCAGCCCCAGCATTTT. This encodes CASSLGGRDNQPQHF.

This chain uses TRBV12-5 with TRBJ2-3; 7 bases line up with TRBD2. The germline V gene encodes CDR1 LGHNT and CDR2 FRNRAP. Germline trimming cut 3 bases from V and 2 bases from J; bases unmatched to any gene: 8. CDR3 length equals 16 residues. The CDR3 DNA sequence: TGTGCTAGTGGTTTAGGGGAAGCGGGACCCACAGATACGCAGTATTTT. Translated: CASGLGEAGPTDTQYF. Complete variable domain (other parts from reference TRBV12-5 and TRBJ2-3): DARVTQTPRHKVTEMGQEVTMRCQPILGHNTVFWYRQTMMQGLELLAYFRNRAPLDDSGMPKDRFSAEMPDATLATLKIQPSEPRDSAVYFCASGLGEAGPTDTQYFGPGTRLTVL.

This clone was found a few times. The rearrangement uses TRBV9 and TRBJ2-1, with 10 positions matching TRBD2. Germline V gene lookup returns CDR1 SGDLS and CDR2 YYNGEE. V lost 3 bases to trimming and J lost 4 bases; unmatched junction nucleotides: 7. The CDR3 has 16 residues. In nucleotides, the CDR3 is TGTGCCAGCAGCGGGGGGGGACTAGCGTTGTACAATGAGCAGTTCTTC. It is translated as CASSGGGLALYNEQFF.

This chain connects TRBV6-1 to TRBJ1-2, with D perhaps TRBD1 (5 bases). V shed 8 bases and J shed 5 bases, with 15 bases lying between them. This CDR3 contains 13 residues. From germline, CDR1 is MNHNS and CDR2 SASEGT. In DNA, the CDR3 is TGTGCCAGCTGGCGGGGGGGAACTTATGGCTACACCTTC. Residues: CASWRGGTYGYTF.

V usage is TRBV18 and J usage is TRBJ1-5; no definite D call. The germline V and J ends were trimmed by 3 bases and 6 bases, with 9 bases remaining between them. This CDR3 is built from 13 residues. The germline V gene has CDR1 KGHSH and CDR2 LQKENI. CDR3 bases: TGTGCCAGCTCACCTGACCAGACTCAGCCCCAGCATTTT. It translates to CASSPDQTQPQHF.

The chain links TRBV5-4 to TRBJ2-1, with 9 bases that match TRBD2. The CDR3 totals 14 residues. The V gene end was trimmed by 4 bases and the J gene end by 7 bases; junction bases not matched to a gene: 6. Germline V gene data show CDR1 as SGHNT and CDR2 as YYREEE (reference sequence). CDR3 sequence reads: CASSLQLAGNEQFF. Here the CDR3 DNA reads TGTGCCAGCAGCCTCCAGCTAGCGGGGAATGAGCAGTTCTTC.

The sample holds a few counts of this clone. V and J are TRBV19 and TRBJ2-1, with D possibly being TRBD2 (6 bases). Deletions cut 1 base from V and 0 bases from J, with 13 bases between. In germline, CDR1 is LNHDA, CDR2 SQIVND (reference sequence). This CDR3 contains 17 residues. CDR3 DNA: TGTGCCAGTAGTATAGCCATCAGAGCGGGCTCCTACAATGAGCAGTTCTTC. This translates into CASSIAIRAGSYNEQFF.

The chain uses TRBV9 and TRBJ2-1; possible D gene TRBD1, 5 bases. The germline V and J ends were trimmed by 4 bases and 5 bases, with 16 bases remaining between them. CDR1 is SGDLS and CDR2 is YYNGEE in the germline V gene. The CDR3 is 15 residues long. CDR3 region: CASSTRGGAHNEQFF. CDR3 nucleotides: TGTGCCAGCAGCACCCGAGGTGGGGCACACAATGAGCAGTTCTTC.

J is TRBJ2-1 and V is TRBV4-1; D tentatively fits TRBD1 or TRBD2 (5 bases each). Trimming stripped 4 bases from V and 8 bases from J, with 21 bases between. The length of the CDR3 is 16 residues. Germline assignment: CDR1 MGHRA and CDR2 YSYEKL. CDR3 region: CASSRAGTASLDEQFF. In DNA, the CDR3 is TGCGCCAGCAGCCGAGCCGGGACGGCCTCACTCGATGAGCAGTTCTTC.

This chain joins TRBV2 and TRBJ1-2, with D unresolved. The V end was cut by 5 bases, the J end by 7 bases, with 20 bases between. The CDR3 loop spans 15 amino acids. Germline V gene sequence: CDR1 SNHLY, CDR2 FYNNEI. The CDR3 loop is CASSPWSGGGFGYTF. DNA for the CDR3: TGTGCCAGCAGTCCGTGGTCTGGCGGAGGGTTTGGCTACACCTTC. The entire variable domain, with the rest obtained from reference TRBV2 and TRBJ1-2, is as follows: EPEVTQTPSHQVTQMGQEVILRCVPISNHLYFYWYRQILGQKVEFLVSFYNNEISEKSEIFDDQFSVERPDGSNFTLKIRSTKLEDSAMYFCASSPWSGGGFGYTFGSGTRLTVV.

This clone was detected a few times. This chain links TRBV5-1 with TRBJ2-2; perhaps D is TRBD1 or TRBD2 (6 bases each). Trimming removed 0 bases at V and 4 bases at J, with 10 bases between. From germline, CDR1 is SGHRS and CDR2 YFSETQ. CDR3 length: 15 amino acids. The DNA of the CDR3 is TGCGCCAGCAGCTTGGATCCGGGGGCCACCGGGGAGCTGTTTTTT. Residues: CASSLDPGATGELFF. Drawing the rest from reference TRBV5-1 and TRBJ2-2, the complete variable domain is KAGVTQTPRYLIKTRGQQVTLSCSPISGHRSVSWYQQTPGQGLQFLFEYFSETQRNKGNFPGRFSGRQFSNSRSEMNVSTLELGDSALYLCASSLDPGATGELFFGEGSRLTVL.

V usage is TRBV28 and J usage is TRBJ1-5, with D maybe TRBD1 (5 bases). Germline CDR1 MDHEN, CDR2 SYDVKM. This CDR3 is built from 13 residues. V was pared by 6 bases and J by 4 bases, with 10 bases between. The CDR3 coding sequence is TGTGCCAGCAGCCCCCACAGGAATCAGCCCCAGCATTTT. This encodes CASSPHRNQPQHF.